A single sample gave rise to the 6 T cell receptor beta chains below, sequenced in a study of cytomegalovirus exposure and HLA in healthy donors. 60 Vbeta and 13 Jbeta primers were used in PCR. The method was immunoSEQ multiplex PCR; TCRdb's version includes in-frame clones alone and lacks a portion of them. The sample includes about 150,000 clones, around 80% of them seen just once. The sample comprised PBMCs. Receptors originate from a young man in good health and CMV-seropositive.

V gene TRBV15 combines with J gene TRBJ2-1; TRBD1 aligns across 8 bases. Losses at the gene ends were 2 bases for V and 0 bases for J; bases not matched to a gene: 3. The CDR3 covers 16 residues. Germline-derived CDR1 and CDR2 are LNHNV and YYDKDF (reference sequence). DNA of the CDR3: TGTGCCACCAGCAGACGGACAGGGACCTCCTACAATGAGCAGTTCTTC. Encoded protein: CATSRRTGTSYNEQFF.

The chain combines TRBV6-5 with TRBJ1-1, with D uncertain. CDR3 length: 14 amino acids. CDR1 MNHEY and CDR2 SVGAGI come from the germline V gene. Trimming removed 4 bases from V and 8 bases from J, with 17 bases in between. CDR3 in DNA: TGTGCCAGCAGTTCTCAGCTGGAGTGGAGGGAAGCTTTCTTT. Protein product: CASSSQLEWREAFF.

V usage is TRBV7-3 and J usage is TRBJ2-5, with D possibly TRBD1 on 6 matching bases. From germline, CDR1 is SGHTA and CDR2 FQGTGA. Trimming took off 1 base at V and 2 bases at J, with 14 bases between the two ends. There are 16 residues in the CDR3. The CDR3, as DNA: TGTGCCAGCAGCTTAAACCCAGGGGCTGGGCAAGAGACCCAGTACTTC. Its protein product is CASSLNPGAGQETQYF. The whole variable domain, filled in from reference TRBV7-3 and TRBJ2-5, reads GAGVSQTPSNKVTEKGKYVELRCDPISGHTALYWYRQSLGQGPEFLIYFQGTGAADDSGLPNDRFFAVRPEGSVSTLKIQRTERGDSAVYLCASSLNPGAGQETQYFGPGTRLLVL.

The chain has TRBV7-6 and TRBJ2-2; D uncertain. Trimming removed 5 bases from V and 6 bases from J, with 16 bases in between. CDR1 and CDR2 from the germline V gene are SGHVS and FNYEAQ. The CDR3 length is 15 residues. The CDR3 protein is CASSLEVGSAGELFF. The CDR3 DNA sequence: TGTGCCAGCAGCCTCGAGGTTGGGTCAGCCGGGGAGCTGTTTTTT.

The chain employs TRBV7-6 and TRBJ2-7; D is ambiguous. The CDR3 is 13 residues long. With 6 bases removed from V and 5 bases from J, the gap between germline ends came to 14 bases. Germline V gives CDR1 SGHVS, CDR2 FNYEAQ. CDR3 residues: CASRNIGQDEQYF. CDR3 DNA: TGTGCCAGCAGAAATATAGGTCAGGACGAGCAGTACTTC.

This chain uses TRBV9 with TRBJ2-5; D perhaps matches TRBD2 (5 bases). Germline CDR1 reads SGDLS; CDR2 reads YYNGEE. This CDR3 is 12 amino acids long. V was clipped by 3 bases and J by 5 bases, with 8 bases between them. The CDR3 nucleotides are TGTGCCAGCAGCGGTCCGGGGGAGACCCAGTACTTC. Its translation is CASSGPGETQYF.